This TCR beta chain is drawn from a study of beta chain features in type 1 diabetes. About the research overall: Healthy donors resembled patients in age, gender and cell yields. Regarding the study as a whole: Shortening of TCRB CDR3s, moderate but significant, appeared in all four CD4+ subsets of Type 1 diabetes patients.

TCRB transcripts that were expressed got sequenced, as all of the isolated RNA had been reverse transcribed. Method: immunoSEQ multiplex PCR; TCRdb's copy keeps in-frame clones and lacks some. The sample records under 500,000 clones, approximately 30% being singletons. Comments on this clone: Its antigen is still unknown.

The V gene lost 4 bases and the J gene lost 2 bases, with 21 bases spanning the gap. The CDR3 is made up of 16 amino acids. The V gene's germline CDR1 is SQVTM and CDR2 ANQGSEA. V and J are TRBV29-1 and TRBJ2-7, with unresolved D. This receptor was obtained from a man in his late teens or twenties in good health. Material for sequencing was naive CD4+ T cells from blood. The CDR3 DNA sequence: TGCAGCGTTGTTGAGTCCTTAGGGATCAGTGCCTACGAGCAGTACTTC. This gives the protein CSVVESLGISAYEQYF.